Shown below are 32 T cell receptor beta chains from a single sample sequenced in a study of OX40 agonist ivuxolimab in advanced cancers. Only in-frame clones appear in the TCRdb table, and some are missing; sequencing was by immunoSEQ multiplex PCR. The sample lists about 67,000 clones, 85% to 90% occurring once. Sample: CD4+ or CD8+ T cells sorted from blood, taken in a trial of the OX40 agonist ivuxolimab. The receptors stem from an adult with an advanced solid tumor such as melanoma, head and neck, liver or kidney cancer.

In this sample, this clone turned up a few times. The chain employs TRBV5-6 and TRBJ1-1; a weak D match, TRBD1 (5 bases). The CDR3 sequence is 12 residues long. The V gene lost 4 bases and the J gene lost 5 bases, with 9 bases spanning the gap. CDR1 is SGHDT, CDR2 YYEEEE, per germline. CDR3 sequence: CASSRDVTEAFF. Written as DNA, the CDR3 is TGTGCCAGCAGCCGGGACGTTACTGAAGCTTTCTTT.

CDR3 coding DNA: TGCGCCAGCAGTGAGTCTGGGAGCGGGAGGCCGTACGAGCAGTACTTC. It is translated as CASSESGSGRPYEQYF. This chain links TRBV10-2 with TRBJ2-7; 9 bases fit TRBD2. Germline V gives CDR1 WSHSY, CDR2 SAAADI. This CDR3 is 16 amino acids long. After removal of 0 bases from V and 4 bases from J, the junction contained 7 bases not matched to a gene.

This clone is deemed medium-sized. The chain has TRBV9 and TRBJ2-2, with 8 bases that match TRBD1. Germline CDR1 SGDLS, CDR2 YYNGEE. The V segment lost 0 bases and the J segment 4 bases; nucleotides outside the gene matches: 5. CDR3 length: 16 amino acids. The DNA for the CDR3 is TGTGCCAGCAGCGTAGGAGGACAGGGCCTCACCGGGGAGCTGTTTTTT. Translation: CASSVGGQGLTGELFF.

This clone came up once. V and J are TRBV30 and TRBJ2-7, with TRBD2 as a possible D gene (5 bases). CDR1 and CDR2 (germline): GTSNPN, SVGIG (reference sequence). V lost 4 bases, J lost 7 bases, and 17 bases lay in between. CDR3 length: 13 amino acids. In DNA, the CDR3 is TGTGCCTGGATCTTGGCGGGTTCTCGGGAGCAGTACTTC. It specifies CAWILAGSREQYF.

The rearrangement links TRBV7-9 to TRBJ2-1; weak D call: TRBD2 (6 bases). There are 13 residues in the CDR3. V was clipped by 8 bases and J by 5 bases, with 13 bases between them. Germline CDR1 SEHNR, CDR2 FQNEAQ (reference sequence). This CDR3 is CASSPGVNNEQFF. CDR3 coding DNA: TGTGCCAGCTCTCCGGGAGTTAACAATGAGCAGTTCTTC. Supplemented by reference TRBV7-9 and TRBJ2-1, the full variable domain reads DTGVSQNPRHKITKRGQNVTFRCDPISEHNRLYWYRQTLGQGPEFLTYFQNEAQLEKSRLLSDRFSAERPKGSFSTLEIQRTEQGDSAMYLCASSPGVNNEQFFGPGTRLTVL.

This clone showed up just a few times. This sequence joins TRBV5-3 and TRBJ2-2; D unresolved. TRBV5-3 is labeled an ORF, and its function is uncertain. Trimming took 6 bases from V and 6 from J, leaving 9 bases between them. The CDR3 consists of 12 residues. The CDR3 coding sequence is TGTGCCAGAAACCTTGAACCCGGGGAGCTGTTTTTT. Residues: CARNLEPGELFF.

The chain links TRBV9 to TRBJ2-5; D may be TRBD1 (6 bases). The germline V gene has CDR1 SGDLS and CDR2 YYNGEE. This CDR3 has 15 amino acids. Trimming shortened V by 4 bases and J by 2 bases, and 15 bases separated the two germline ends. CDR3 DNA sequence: TGTGCCAGCAGCCTGTGGACAGCCCCGCAAGAGACCCAGTACTTC. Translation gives CASSLWTAPQETQYF.

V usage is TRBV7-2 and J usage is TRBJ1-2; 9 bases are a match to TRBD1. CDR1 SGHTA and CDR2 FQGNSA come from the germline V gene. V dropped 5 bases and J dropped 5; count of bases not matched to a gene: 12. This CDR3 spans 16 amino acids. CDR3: CASSLSYTGGGYGYTF. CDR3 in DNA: TGTGCCAGCAGCCTCTCCTACACAGGGGGCGGTTATGGCTACACCTTC.

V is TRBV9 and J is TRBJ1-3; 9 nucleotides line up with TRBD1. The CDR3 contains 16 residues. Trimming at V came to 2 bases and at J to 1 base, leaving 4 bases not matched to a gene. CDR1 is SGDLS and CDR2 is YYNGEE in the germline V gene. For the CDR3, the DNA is TGTGCCAGCAGCGTCACAGGGGGCTGGTCTGGAAACACCATATATTTT. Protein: CASSVTGGWSGNTIYF.

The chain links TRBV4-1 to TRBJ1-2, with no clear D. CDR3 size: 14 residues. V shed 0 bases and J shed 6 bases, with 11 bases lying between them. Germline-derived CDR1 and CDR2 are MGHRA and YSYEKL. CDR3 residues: CASSQESQANGYTF. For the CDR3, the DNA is TGCGCCAGCAGCCAAGAGTCCCAGGCCAATGGCTACACCTTC.

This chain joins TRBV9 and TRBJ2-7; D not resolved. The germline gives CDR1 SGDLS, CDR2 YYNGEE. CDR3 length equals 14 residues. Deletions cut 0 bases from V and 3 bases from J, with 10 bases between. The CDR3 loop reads CASSVGSRNYEQYF. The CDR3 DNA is TGTGCCAGCAGCGTAGGGAGCAGAAACTACGAGCAGTACTTC.

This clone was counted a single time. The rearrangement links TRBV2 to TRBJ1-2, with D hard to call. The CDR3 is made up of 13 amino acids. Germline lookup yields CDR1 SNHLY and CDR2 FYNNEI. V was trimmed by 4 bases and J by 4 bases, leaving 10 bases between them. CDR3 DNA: TGTGCCAGCAGTGTAGACCTTTTCTATGGCTACACCTTC. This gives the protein CASSVDLFYGYTF. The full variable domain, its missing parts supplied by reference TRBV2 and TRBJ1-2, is EPEVTQTPSHQVTQMGQEVILRCVPISNHLYFYWYRQILGQKVEFLVSFYNNEISEKSEIFDDQFSVERPDGSNFTLKIRSTKLEDSAMYFCASSVDLFYGYTFGSGTRLTVV.

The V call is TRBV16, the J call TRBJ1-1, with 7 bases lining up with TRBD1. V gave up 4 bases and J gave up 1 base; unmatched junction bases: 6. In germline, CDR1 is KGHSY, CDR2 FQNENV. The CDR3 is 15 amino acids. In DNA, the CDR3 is TGTGCCAGCAGCCGCAACAGGGGCGCGAACACTGAAGCTTTCTTT. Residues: CASSRNRGANTEAFF.

CDR3 loop: CASSVARDYEQYF. As DNA, the CDR3 is TGTGCCAGCAGCGTCGCCAGGGACTACGAGCAGTACTTC. This chain uses TRBV2 with TRBJ2-7; TRBD1 is a possible D gene (5 bases). The CDR3 runs to 13 residues. V was clipped by 6 bases and J by 3 bases, with 12 bases between them. CDR1 and CDR2 from the germline V gene are SNHLY and FYNNEI.

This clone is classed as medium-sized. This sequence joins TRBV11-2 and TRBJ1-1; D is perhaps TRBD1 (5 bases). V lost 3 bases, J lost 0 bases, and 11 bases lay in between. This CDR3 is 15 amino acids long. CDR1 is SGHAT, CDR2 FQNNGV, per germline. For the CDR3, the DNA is TGTGCCAGCAGCTTCACGGAGGGGATGAACACTGAAGCTTTCTTT. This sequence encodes CASSFTEGMNTEAFF. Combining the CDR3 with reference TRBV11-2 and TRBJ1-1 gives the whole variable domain EAGVAQSPRYKIIEKRQSVAFWCNPISGHATLYWYQQILGQGPKLLIQFQNNGVVDDSQLPKDRFSAERLKGVDSTLKIQPAKLEDSAVYLCASSFTEGMNTEAFFGQGTRLTVV.

The CDR3 DNA follows: TGTGCCAGCAGTTTAAATCAGCGTAATCAGCCCCAGCATTTT. The encoded protein is CASSLNQRNQPQHF. The chain carries TRBV28 and TRBJ1-5; no clear D. This CDR3 spans 14 amino acids. V was trimmed by 2 bases and J by 4 bases, leaving 9 bases between them. Germline CDR1 reads MDHEN; CDR2 reads SYDVKM.

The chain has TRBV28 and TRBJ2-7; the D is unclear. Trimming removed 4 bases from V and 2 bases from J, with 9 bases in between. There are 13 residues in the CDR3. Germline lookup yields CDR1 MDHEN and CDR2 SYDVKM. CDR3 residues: CASSSQPAYEQYF. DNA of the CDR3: TGTGCCAGCAGTTCACAACCCGCCTACGAGCAGTACTTC.

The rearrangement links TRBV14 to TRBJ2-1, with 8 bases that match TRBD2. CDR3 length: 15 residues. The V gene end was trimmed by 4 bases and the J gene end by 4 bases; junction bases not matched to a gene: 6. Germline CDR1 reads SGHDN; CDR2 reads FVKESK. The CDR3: CASSPRAGAYNEQFF. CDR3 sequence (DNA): TGTGCCAGCAGCCCCAGAGCGGGGGCGTACAATGAGCAGTTCTTC.

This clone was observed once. The CDR3 bases are TGTGCCAGCAGTGAACTAGCTGGCTACGAGCAGTACTTC. Its translation is CASSELAGYEQYF. This chain links TRBV6-4 with TRBJ2-7; TRBD2 might be the D (6 bases). Trimming cost V 3 bases and J 3 bases, with 9 bases left between them. CDR3 length: 13 amino acids. Germline CDR1 is MRHNA and CDR2 is SNTAGT.

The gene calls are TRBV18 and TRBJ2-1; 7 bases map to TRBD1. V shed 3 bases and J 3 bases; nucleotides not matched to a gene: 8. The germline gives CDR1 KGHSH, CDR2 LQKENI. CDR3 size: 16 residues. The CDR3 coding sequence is TGTGCCAGCTCACCCCCGGGACAGTTGGTCTACAATGAGCAGTTCTTC. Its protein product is CASSPPGQLVYNEQFF.

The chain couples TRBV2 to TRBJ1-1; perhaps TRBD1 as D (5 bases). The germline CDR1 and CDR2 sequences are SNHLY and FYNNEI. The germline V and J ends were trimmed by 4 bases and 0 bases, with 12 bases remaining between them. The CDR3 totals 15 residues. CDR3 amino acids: CASSALAGMNTEAFF. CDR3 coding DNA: TGTGCCAGCAGTGCTTTGGCAGGGATGAACACTGAAGCTTTCTTT. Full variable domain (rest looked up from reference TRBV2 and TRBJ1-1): EPEVTQTPSHQVTQMGQEVILRCVPISNHLYFYWYRQILGQKVEFLVSFYNNEISEKSEIFDDQFSVERPDGSNFTLKIRSTKLEDSAMYFCASSALAGMNTEAFFGQGTRLTVV.

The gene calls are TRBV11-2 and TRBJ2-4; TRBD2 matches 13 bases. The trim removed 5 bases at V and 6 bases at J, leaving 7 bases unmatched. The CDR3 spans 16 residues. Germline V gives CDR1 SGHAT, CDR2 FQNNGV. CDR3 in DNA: TGTGCCAGCAGCCCACTAGCGGGGGGGCCGGGAAACATTCAGTACTTC. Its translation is CASSPLAGGPGNIQYF.

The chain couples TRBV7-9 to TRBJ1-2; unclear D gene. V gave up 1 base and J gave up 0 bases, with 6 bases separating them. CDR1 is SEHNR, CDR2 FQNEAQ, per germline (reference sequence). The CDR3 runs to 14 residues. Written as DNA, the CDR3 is TGTGCCAGCAGCTTAGACGTGACTAACTATGGCTACACCTTC. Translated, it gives CASSLDVTNYGYTF.

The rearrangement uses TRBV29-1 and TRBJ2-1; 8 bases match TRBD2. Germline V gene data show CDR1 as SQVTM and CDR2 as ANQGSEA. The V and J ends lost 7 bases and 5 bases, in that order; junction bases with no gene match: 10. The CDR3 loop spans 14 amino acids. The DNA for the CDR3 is TGCAGCGCCTCAAGCGGGAGTAAGGACAATGAGCAGTTCTTC. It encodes CSASSGSKDNEQFF.

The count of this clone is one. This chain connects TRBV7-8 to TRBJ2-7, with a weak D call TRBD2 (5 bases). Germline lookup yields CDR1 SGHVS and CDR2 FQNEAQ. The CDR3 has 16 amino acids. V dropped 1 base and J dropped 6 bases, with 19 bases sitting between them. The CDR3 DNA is TGTGCCAGCAGCTTAGTGCTGCCCGGGATAGGTTCCGAGCAGTACTTC. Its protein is CASSLVLPGIGSEQYF. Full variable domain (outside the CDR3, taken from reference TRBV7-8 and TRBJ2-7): GAGVSQSPRYKVAKRGQDVALRCDPISGHVSLFWYQQALGQGPEFLTYFQNEAQLDKSGLPSDRFFAERPEGSVSTLKIQRTQQEDSAVYLCASSLVLPGIGSEQYFGPGTRLTVT.

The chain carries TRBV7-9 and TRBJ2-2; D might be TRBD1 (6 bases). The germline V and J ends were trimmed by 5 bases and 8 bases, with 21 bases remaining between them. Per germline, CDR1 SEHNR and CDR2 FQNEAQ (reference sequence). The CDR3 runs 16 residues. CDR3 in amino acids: CASSPGTRRRSGELFF. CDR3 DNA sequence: TGTGCCAGCAGCCCCGGGACAAGAAGAAGGTCAGGGGAGCTGTTTTTT. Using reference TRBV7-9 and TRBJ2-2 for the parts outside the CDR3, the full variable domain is DTGVSQNPRHKITKRGQNVTFRCDPISEHNRLYWYRQTLGQGPEFLTYFQNEAQLEKSRLLSDRFSAERPKGSFSTLEIQRTEQGDSAMYLCASSPGTRRRSGELFFGEGSRLTVL.

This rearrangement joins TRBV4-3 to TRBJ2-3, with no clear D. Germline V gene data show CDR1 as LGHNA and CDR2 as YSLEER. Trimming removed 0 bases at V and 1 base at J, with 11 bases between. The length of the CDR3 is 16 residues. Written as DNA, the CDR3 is TGCGCCAGCAGCCAAGATGGCCAGGCGGGCACAGATACGCAGTATTTT. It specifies CASSQDGQAGTDTQYF.

CDR3 region: CASQETGDRAETQYF. CDR3 DNA sequence: TGCGCCAGCCAGGAGACAGGGGACCGGGCGGAGACCCAGTACTTC. The J gene is TRBJ2-5, the V gene TRBV5-1; TRBD1 matches 8 bases. CDR3 length equals 15 residues. J gave up 5 bases and V 7 bases, and 13 bases lay outside the gene matches. Germline lookup yields CDR1 SGHRS and CDR2 YFSETQ.

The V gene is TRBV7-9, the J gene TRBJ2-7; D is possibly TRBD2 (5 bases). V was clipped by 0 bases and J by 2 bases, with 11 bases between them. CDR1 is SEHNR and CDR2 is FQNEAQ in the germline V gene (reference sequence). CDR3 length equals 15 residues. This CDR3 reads CASSLAGPAAYEQYF. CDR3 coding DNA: TGTGCCAGCAGCTTAGCCGGTCCAGCGGCCTACGAGCAGTACTTC.

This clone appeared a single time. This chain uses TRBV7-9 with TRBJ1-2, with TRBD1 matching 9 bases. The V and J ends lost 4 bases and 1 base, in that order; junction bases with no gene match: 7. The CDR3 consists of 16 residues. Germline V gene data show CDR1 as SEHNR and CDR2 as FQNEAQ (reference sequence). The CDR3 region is CASSSTGTGHNYGYTF. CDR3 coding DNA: TGTGCCAGCAGCTCCACCGGGACAGGGCATAACTATGGCTACACCTTC.

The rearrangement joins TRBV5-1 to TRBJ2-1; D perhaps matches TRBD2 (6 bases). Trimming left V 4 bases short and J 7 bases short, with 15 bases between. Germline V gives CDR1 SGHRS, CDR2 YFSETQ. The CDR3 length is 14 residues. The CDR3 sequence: CASSPWRGGNEQFF. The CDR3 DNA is TGCGCCAGCAGCCCGTGGAGAGGAGGGAATGAGCAGTTCTTC.

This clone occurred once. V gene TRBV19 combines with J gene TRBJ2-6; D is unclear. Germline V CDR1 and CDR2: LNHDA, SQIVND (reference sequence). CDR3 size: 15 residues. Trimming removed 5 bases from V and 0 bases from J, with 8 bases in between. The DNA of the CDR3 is TGTGCCAGTAGTTCTGACGACTCTGGGGCCAACGTCCTGACTTTC. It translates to CASSSDDSGANVLTF.